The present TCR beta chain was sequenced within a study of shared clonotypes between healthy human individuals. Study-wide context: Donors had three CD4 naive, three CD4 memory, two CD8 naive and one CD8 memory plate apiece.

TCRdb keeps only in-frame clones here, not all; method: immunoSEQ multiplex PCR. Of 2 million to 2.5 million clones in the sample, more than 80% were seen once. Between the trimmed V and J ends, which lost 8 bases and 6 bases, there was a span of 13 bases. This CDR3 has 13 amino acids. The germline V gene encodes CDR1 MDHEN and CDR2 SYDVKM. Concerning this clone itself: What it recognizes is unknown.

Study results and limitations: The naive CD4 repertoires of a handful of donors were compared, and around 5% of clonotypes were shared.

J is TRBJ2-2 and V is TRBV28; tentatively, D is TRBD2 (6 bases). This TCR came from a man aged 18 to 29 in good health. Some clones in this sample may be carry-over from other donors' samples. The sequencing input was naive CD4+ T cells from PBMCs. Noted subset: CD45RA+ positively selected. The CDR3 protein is CASRNGGSGELFF. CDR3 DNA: TGTGCCAGCCGAAACGGGGGATCCGGGGAGCTGTTTTTT.